The 12 T cell receptor beta chains in this list originate from one sample, sequenced in a study of T cell repertoires in cytomegalovirus infection. No antigens are known for them. MiXCR, run by TCRdb on the reads, gives a single entry per CDR3 protein. The sample contains a few hundred thousand distinct CDR3 sequences, approximately 40% of which appear only once. Sample: cultured PBMCs, taken from culture after CMV antigen stimulation. Receptors were obtained from a human donor in good health (CMV status not recorded). Some clones in this sample may be carry-over from other donors' samples.

The chain is built from TRBV6-2 or TRBV6-3 and TRBJ1-1; the D is unclear. Deletions cut 7 bases from V and 3 bases from J, with 12 bases between. The CDR3 contains 13 residues. Germline CDR1 and CDR2: MNHEY and SVGEGT. The CDR3 region is CASTGVLYTEAFF. CDR3 nucleotide sequence: TGTGCCAGCACCGGGGTTCTTTACACTGAAGCTTTCTTT.

The chain carries TRBV11-2 and TRBJ1-6; D unresolved. The CDR3 contains 13 residues. Germline CDR1 and CDR2: SGHAT and FQNNGV. Trimming removed 0 bases at V and 9 bases at J, with 6 bases between. The CDR3 is CASSLEGSSPLHF. The CDR3 DNA reads TGTGCCAGCAGCTTAGAAGGGAGTTCACCCCTCCACTTT.

This clonotype was counted once. The chain carries TRBV7-2 and TRBJ2-2; D perhaps matches TRBD1 (5 bases). Germline values: CDR1 SGHTA, CDR2 FQGNSA. The CDR3 is made up of 16 amino acids. V lost 4 bases and J 1 base, leaving 13 bases between the germline ends. Here the CDR3 reads CASSSQGNRNTGELFF. CDR3 nucleotide sequence: TGTGCCAGCAGCTCGCAGGGAAATAGGAACACCGGGGAGCTGTTTTTT.

The chain joins TRBV20-1 to TRBJ2-1; 7 nucleotides agree with TRBD2. The CDR3 extends over 16 amino acids. Germline V gene sequence: CDR1 DFQATT, CDR2 SNEGSKA (reference sequence). V shed 0 bases and J 8 bases; nucleotides not matched to a gene: 13. The CDR3 region is CSAREPGQRGFDEQFF. CDR3 nucleotide sequence: TGCAGTGCTAGAGAGCCCGGGCAGCGGGGTTTCGATGAGCAGTTCTTC.

This clonotype turned up a few times. The CDR3 nucleotides read TGTGCCAGCAACCGGGGGGCCCAGGACTACGAGCAGTACTTC. Protein sequence: CASNRGAQDYEQYF. The rearrangement uses TRBV7-2 and TRBJ2-7, with a tentative D call TRBD2 (7 bases). Germline V gene data show CDR1 as SGHTA and CDR2 as FQGNSA. CDR3 length equals 14 residues. V lost 7 bases and J lost 3, with 16 bases in between.

This clonotype was observed a few times. The chain couples TRBV15 to TRBJ1-5; D not resolved. CDR1 and CDR2 from the germline V gene are LNHNV and YYDKDF (reference sequence). V was cut by 5 bases and J by 0 bases, with 11 bases left in between. This CDR3 contains 15 residues. DNA of the CDR3: TGTGCCACCAGCTCGCCCAGAGATAGCAATCAGCCCCAGCATTTT. Amino acid sequence: CATSSPRDSNQPQHF.

With respect to this clonotype: This may come from a read error, since a much larger clone is one base off. This chain uses TRBV12-3 or TRBV12-4 with TRBJ2-1, with 10 positions matching TRBD1. There are 15 residues in the CDR3. V shed 7 bases and J 4 bases; nucleotides not matched to a gene: 7. In DNA, the CDR3 is TGTGCCAGCACCTACCGGGACAGGGGATACAATGAGCAGTTCTTC. Amino acids: CASTYRDRGYNEQFF.

The rearrangement uses TRBV19 and TRBJ1-4; 7 nucleotides agree with TRBD1. CDR1 and CDR2 from the germline V gene are LNHDA and SQIVND (reference sequence). This CDR3 region has 15 residues. Trimming cost V 6 bases and J 0 bases; bases outside gene matches: 4. Here the CDR3 DNA reads TGTGCCAGTAGGGAAACAGGGGCAACTAATGAAAAACTGTTTTTT. Protein sequence: CASRETGATNEKLFF.

Turning to this clonotype: The junction departs from germline at one end; a sequencing error may be responsible. CDR3 protein: CASSLQGWNEQFF. CDR3 DNA sequence: TGTGCCAGCAGCTTGCAGGGGTGGAATGAGCAGTTCTTC. The chain links TRBV5-3 to TRBJ2-1, with D tentatively TRBD1 (6 bases). TRBV5-3 is noted as an ORF with a role that remains uncertain. There are 13 residues in the CDR3.

The sample holds a few counts of this clonotype. CDR3 nucleotides: TGTGCCAGCAGTGGGTTGGGCCCACGGGACTATGGCTACACCTTC. It codes for CASSGLGPRDYGYTF. This rearrangement joins TRBV6-1 to TRBJ1-2; D not certain. CDR3 length: 15 amino acids. Trimming took 4 bases from V and 3 from J, leaving 15 bases between them. Germline V gene lookup returns CDR1 MNHNS and CDR2 SASEGT.

The chain employs TRBV12-3 or TRBV12-4 and TRBJ2-2; no definite D call. V lost 6 bases and J lost 4, with 12 bases in between. CDR3 length: 14 amino acids. CDR3 sequence (DNA): TGTGCCAGCAGCCCTCATGCGGTCACCGGGGAGCTGTTTTTT. It codes for CASSPHAVTGELFF.

The gene calls are TRBV7-2 and TRBJ1-4; D not resolved. Germline V CDR1 and CDR2: SGHTA, FQGNSA. The CDR3 has 14 residues. The V end was cut by 4 bases, the J end by 8 bases, with 14 bases between. This CDR3 is CASSSPGSGEKLFF. DNA of the CDR3: TGTGCCAGCAGCTCGCCCGGGAGTGGGGAAAAACTGTTTTTT.